This entry lists 32 T cell receptor beta chains sequenced from one sample in a study of T cell responses to AZD1222 COVID-19 vaccine. The table came from immunoSEQ multiplex PCR; TCRdb's copy has only in-frame clones and leaves some out. Among some 67,000 clones, 83% were seen once, and the ten largest hold about 6.5%. The sequencing used peripheral blood, collected 28 days after the second AZD1222 dose. The receptors originated from an adult who received the AZD1222 COVID-19 vaccine.

A word on this clone: Other nucleotide sequences in the sample specify the same CDR3. The J gene is TRBJ2-3, the V gene TRBV24-1; 10 bases align to TRBD1. The length of the CDR3 is 15 residues. Trimming took 3 bases from V and 3 from J; bases not matched to a gene: 2. In germline, CDR1 is KGHDR, CDR2 SFDVKD. DNA for the CDR3: TGTGCCACCAGTGATCCGGGACAGGGGACAGATACGCAGTATTTT. Its protein product is CATSDPGQGTDTQYF.

J is TRBJ2-7 and V is TRBV4-1; 11 bases fit TRBD2. CDR1 is MGHRA and CDR2 is YSYEKL in the germline V gene. After removal of 2 bases from V and 4 bases from J, the junction contained 7 bases not matched to a gene. This CDR3 has 16 amino acids. CDR3 DNA: TGCGCCAGCAGCCAACACCCTAGCGGGGGGCCGTACGAGCAGTACTTC. This translates into CASSQHPSGGPYEQYF.

This clone has only one observation. The rearrangement uses TRBV28 and TRBJ2-1, with 11 bases identical to TRBD1. Germline CDR1 and CDR2: MDHEN and SYDVKM. Germline trimming cut 3 bases from V and 8 bases from J; bases unmatched to any gene: 3. The CDR3 runs 14 residues. CDR3 loop: CASSFPGQGDEQFF. The DNA of the CDR3 is TGTGCCAGCAGTTTTCCGGGACAGGGGGATGAGCAGTTCTTC.

The genes are TRBV9 and TRBJ1-1; 8 positions agree with TRBD1. This CDR3 is built from 14 residues. Looked up from germline, CDR1 is SGDLS and CDR2 is YYNGEE. Trimming at V came to 3 bases and at J to 3 bases, leaving 4 bases not matched to a gene. The CDR3 DNA follows: TGTGCCAGCAGCGCAGGGGGCTGGGACACTGAAGCTTTCTTT. This translates into CASSAGGWDTEAFF.

This clone was observed once. The gene calls are TRBV10-3 and TRBJ1-2; D unclear. The CDR3 length is 14 residues. In germline, CDR1 is ENHRY, CDR2 SYGVKD. Trimming left V 2 bases short and J 2 bases short, with 9 bases between. As DNA, the CDR3 is TGTGCCATCAGTGAGGGCTCTTTCAACTATGGCTACACCTTC. As protein: CAISEGSFNYGYTF.

This clone was observed a few times. The genes are TRBV7-2 and TRBJ1-5, with D possibly TRBD1 on 5 matching bases. V dropped 5 bases and J dropped 4 bases, with 9 bases sitting between them. Germline V gene data show CDR1 as SGHTA and CDR2 as FQGNSA. The CDR3 loop spans 13 amino acids. DNA of the CDR3: TGTGCCAGCAGCCCGGACAAGAATCAGCCCCAGCATTTT. It specifies CASSPDKNQPQHF.

This clone has just a few counts. This sequence joins TRBV4-3 and TRBJ1-3, with D possibly TRBD1 on 5 matching bases. The germline CDR1 and CDR2 sequences are LGHNA and YSLEER. This CDR3 region has 16 residues. The ends were cut back, 4 bases at V and 0 bases at J, with 13 bases in the middle. The CDR3, as DNA: TGCGCCAGCAGCCCCACGGGGACGGACTCTGGAAACACCATATATTTT. This codes for CASSPTGTDSGNTIYF.

Points on this clone: This specimen includes other DNA sequences encoding the same CDR3. The V gene is TRBV29-1, the J gene TRBJ2-7; 10 nucleotides agree with TRBD1. The CDR3 is 13 residues long. Per germline, CDR1 SQVTM and CDR2 ANQGSEA. With V trimmed by 5 bases and J by 3 bases, 4 bases remained unmatched. The CDR3 is CSVRTGGFYEQYF. The CDR3 bases are TGCAGCGTTCGGACAGGGGGTTTCTACGAGCAGTACTTC.

The CDR3: CASSGLGSPYGYTF. Here the CDR3 DNA reads TGTGCCAGCAGCGGCTTGGGCAGTCCCTATGGCTACACCTTC. The chain combines TRBV27 with TRBJ1-2, with no clear D. The CDR3 is 14 amino acids. The V gene's germline CDR1 is MNHEY and CDR2 SMNVEV (reference sequence). The V and J ends lost 6 bases and 4 bases respectively, with 15 bases between them.

The chain employs TRBV6-2 or TRBV6-3 and TRBJ2-5; D remains ambiguous. CDR1 and CDR2 (germline): MNHEY, SVGEGT. This CDR3 region has 18 residues. The V gene lost 4 bases and the J gene lost 2 bases, with 23 bases spanning the gap. The DNA of the CDR3 is TGTGCCAGCAGTTTTACCGGCTTGACTTTGTTGGGGCAAGAGACCCAGTACTTC. It encodes CASSFTGLTLLGQETQYF.

The chain carries TRBV4-3 and TRBJ2-1, with TRBD2 matching over 11 bases. V shed 1 base, J shed 7 bases, and the junction held 12 bases outside the gene matches. This CDR3 is built from 18 residues. Per the germline V gene, CDR1 is LGHNA and CDR2 is YSLEER. The CDR3 bases are TGCGCCAGCAGCCAAGCGCTAGCGGGGGGCCTTTTCGGAAATGAGCAGTTCTTC. Amino acid sequence: CASSQALAGGLFGNEQFF.

This sequence joins TRBV7-9 and TRBJ2-2, with 14 bases aligning to TRBD2. This CDR3 region has 18 residues. With 5 bases clipped from V and 6 bases from J, the junction kept 11 bases outside the gene matches. CDR1 SEHNR and CDR2 FQNEAQ come from the germline V gene (reference sequence). The chain's CDR3 is CASSPKGLAGEKAGELFF. Written as DNA, the CDR3 is TGTGCCAGCAGCCCCAAGGGACTAGCGGGGGAAAAAGCCGGGGAGCTGTTTTTT.

V gene TRBV4-2 combines with J gene TRBJ2-7; tentatively, D is TRBD1 (6 bases). Germline V gives CDR1 LGHNA, CDR2 YNFKEQ. V lost 1 base and J lost 4, with 20 bases in between. The CDR3 is 17 residues long. The CDR3 loop reads CASSQGRDRSLGYEQYF. CDR3 nucleotide sequence: TGTGCCAGCAGCCAAGGCCGAGACAGGTCCCTGGGGTACGAGCAGTACTTC.

This chain connects TRBV7-2 to TRBJ2-5; 9 bases map to TRBD2. Losses at the gene ends were 5 bases for V and 1 base for J; bases not matched to a gene: 5. The length of the CDR3 is 15 residues. Germline loops: CDR1 SGHTA, CDR2 FQGNSA. The CDR3 loop is CASSLGTSLQETQYF. Here the CDR3 DNA reads TGTGCCAGCAGCCTGGGGACTAGCCTCCAAGAGACCCAGTACTTC. The whole variable domain, filled in from reference TRBV7-2 and TRBJ2-5, reads GAGVSQSPSNKVTEKGKDVELRCDPISGHTALYWYRQSLGQGLEFLIYFQGNSAPDKSGLPSDRFSAERTGGSVSTLTIQRTQQEDSAVYLCASSLGTSLQETQYFGPGTRLLVL.

The V gene is TRBV7-2, the J gene TRBJ2-5; D uncertain. Trimming stripped 2 bases from V and 0 bases from J, with 4 bases between. The CDR3 is 13 residues long. CDR1 and CDR2 (germline): SGHTA, FQGNSA. The CDR3 loop is CASSLSYQETQYF. The CDR3 DNA reads as TGTGCCAGCAGCTTATCGTACCAAGAGACCCAGTACTTC.

The sample holds a few counts of this clone. V is TRBV3-1 (or the pseudogene TRBV3-2) and J is TRBJ2-5, with 12 bases fitting TRBD1. The CDR3 is 14 residues long. V lost 4 bases to trimming and J lost 4 bases; unmatched junction nucleotides: 1. CDR1 and CDR2 (germline): LGHDT, YNNKEL (reference sequence). Here the CDR3 reads CASSRDRGLETQYF. The CDR3 coding sequence is TGTGCCAGCAGCCGGGACAGGGGGCTAGAGACCCAGTACTTC.

The chain joins TRBV7-9 to TRBJ1-2; TRBD1 is a possible D gene (5 bases). Germline lookup yields CDR1 SEHNR and CDR2 FQNEAQ (reference sequence). V lost 5 bases, J lost 2 bases, and 15 bases lay in between. CDR3 size: 15 residues. CDR3 sequence reads: CASSQGERPNYGYTF. The DNA for the CDR3 is TGTGCCAGCAGCCAAGGGGAACGGCCCAACTATGGCTACACCTTC.

This clone was seen just once. The V gene is TRBV7-2, the J gene TRBJ2-3; maybe TRBD1 (6 bases). Germline assignment: CDR1 SGHTA and CDR2 FQGNSA. The CDR3 consists of 15 residues. V was shortened by 2 bases and J by 0 bases, with 9 bases between the two germline ends. The CDR3 DNA sequence: TGTGCCAGCAGCTTATACAGGGATAGCACAGATACGCAGTATTTT. This encodes CASSLYRDSTDTQYF.

This chain joins TRBV5-4 and TRBJ2-7; the D call may be TRBD1 or TRBD2 (5 bases each). The CDR3 is made up of 13 amino acids. Trimming cost V 3 bases and J 2 bases, with 9 bases left between them. Germline loops: CDR1 SGHNT, CDR2 YYREEE (reference sequence). CDR3 protein: CASSSGLPYEQYF. CDR3 sequence (DNA): TGTGCCAGCAGCTCGGGGCTCCCCTACGAGCAGTACTTC.

The chain has TRBV4-2 and TRBJ2-3; D might be TRBD1 (5 bases). V gave up 5 bases and J gave up 3 bases, with 12 bases separating them. This CDR3 is built from 14 residues. Germline assignment: CDR1 LGHNA and CDR2 YNFKEQ. This CDR3 is CASSESPGTDTQYF. CDR3 nucleotides: TGTGCCAGCAGCGAATCGCCAGGGACAGATACGCAGTATTTT.

The CDR3 nucleotides are TGTGCCAGCAGCCCACAGGGGCGGAGGATCAATGAGCAGTTCTTC. It yields the protein CASSPQGRRINEQFF. The V gene is TRBV7-6, the J gene TRBJ2-1, with 7 bases fitting TRBD1. CDR3 length: 15 amino acids. The germline V gene has CDR1 SGHVS and CDR2 FNYEAQ. The V gene end was trimmed by 5 bases and the J gene end by 6 bases; junction bases not matched to a gene: 10. The full variable domain, its missing parts supplied by reference TRBV7-6 and TRBJ2-1, is GAGVSQSPRYKVTKRGQDVALRCDPISGHVSLYWYRQALGQGPEFLTYFNYEAQQDKSGLPNDRFSAERPEGSISTLTIQRTEQRDSAMYRCASSPQGRRINEQFFGPGTRLTVL.

The chain uses TRBV2 and TRBJ2-6, with D uncertain. The CDR3 is made up of 13 amino acids. Per germline, CDR1 SNHLY and CDR2 FYNNEI. Trimming removed 4 bases at V and 0 bases at J, with 1 base between. The CDR3: CASSASGANVLTF. The CDR3 DNA reads TGTGCCAGCAGTGCCTCTGGGGCCAACGTCCTGACTTTC.

V is TRBV28 and J is TRBJ1-5; possible D gene TRBD1, 5 bases. The CDR3 consists of 16 residues. The germline gives CDR1 MDHEN, CDR2 SYDVKM. The V end was cut by 5 bases, the J end by 5 bases, with 19 bases between. The CDR3 coding sequence is TGTGCCAGCAGTATTGGGACCCCCCTGGTCCATCAGCCCCAGCATTTT. Protein product: CASSIGTPLVHQPQHF.

This clone came up once. The genes are TRBV6-5 and TRBJ1-6; the D gene is possibly TRBD1 (5 bases). The germline V and J ends were trimmed by 7 bases and 6 bases, with 13 bases remaining between them. CDR3 length: 14 residues. Germline V gene lookup returns CDR1 MNHEY and CDR2 SVGAGI. The DNA of the CDR3 is TGTGCCAGCACCCCACAGGAGTCTAATTCACCCCTCCACTTT. Translation gives CASTPQESNSPLHF.

J is TRBJ1-5 and V is TRBV6-1; D gene ambiguous. Deletions cut 1 base from V and 2 bases from J, with 15 bases between. CDR3 length equals 17 residues. CDR1 and CDR2 from the germline V gene are MNHNS and SASEGT. CDR3 sequence reads: CASSEGPSRAGNQPQHF. In DNA form, the CDR3 reads TGTGCCAGCAGTGAAGGGCCGTCGCGAGCGGGCAATCAGCCCCAGCATTTT.

In DNA, the CDR3 is TGTGCCAGCAGCCCAGAGTTAGGTGCCAATTCACCCCTCCACTTT. Encoded protein: CASSPELGANSPLHF. The chain uses TRBV6-6 and TRBJ1-6; no clear D gene. The V end was cut by 6 bases, the J end by 7 bases, with 16 bases between. Germline V CDR1 and CDR2: MNHNY, SVGAGI (reference sequence). This CDR3 is built from 15 residues.

The chain links TRBV9 to TRBJ1-5; tentatively, D is TRBD1 (5 bases). The CDR3 length is 13 residues. The V gene lost 3 bases and the J gene lost 5 bases, with 9 bases spanning the gap. The germline gives CDR1 SGDLS, CDR2 YYNGEE. The CDR3 sequence: CASSEGPDQPQHF. CDR3 coding DNA: TGTGCCAGCAGCGAGGGACCCGATCAGCCCCAGCATTTT.

The gene calls are TRBV7-2 and TRBJ1-2, with D unclear. CDR3 length: 13 residues. Per the germline V gene, CDR1 is SGHTA and CDR2 is FQGNSA. The V end was cut by 5 bases, the J end by 4 bases, with 11 bases between. The CDR3 loop reads CASSPWSSYGYTF. The CDR3 DNA sequence: TGTGCCAGCAGCCCATGGTCGAGCTATGGCTACACCTTC. Complete variable domain (other parts from reference TRBV7-2 and TRBJ1-2): GAGVSQSPSNKVTEKGKDVELRCDPISGHTALYWYRQSLGQGLEFLIYFQGNSAPDKSGLPSDRFSAERTGGSVSTLTIQRTQQEDSAVYLCASSPWSSYGYTFGSGTRLTVV.

This chain connects TRBV6-1 to TRBJ1-1; D is ambiguous. This CDR3 region has 15 residues. From germline, CDR1 is MNHNS and CDR2 SASEGT. V dropped 3 bases and J dropped 4 bases, with 15 bases sitting between them. CDR3 bases: TGTGCCAGCAGTGAGTTGGCTCGCGGGGTCACTGAAGCTTTCTTT. Protein sequence: CASSELARGVTEAFF.

The chain is built from TRBV2 and TRBJ2-5, with 10 nucleotides matching TRBD2. Germline V gives CDR1 SNHLY, CDR2 FYNNEI. Unmatched junction bases numbered 5, after V lost 5 bases and J lost 2 bases. The CDR3 extends over 15 amino acids. As DNA, the CDR3 is TGTGCCAGCAGTTATAGCGGGGGGCCACAAGAGACCCAGTACTTC. Translated, it gives CASSYSGGPQETQYF.

The chain couples TRBV11-2 to TRBJ1-1; 10 positions match TRBD1. The CDR3 length is 15 residues. CDR1 and CDR2 (germline): SGHAT, FQNNGV. J was trimmed by 5 bases and V by 3 bases; bases with no gene match: 6. The CDR3 is CASSLGQGFRTEAFF. CDR3 nucleotide sequence: TGTGCCAGCAGCTTGGGACAGGGGTTTAGGACTGAAGCTTTCTTT. The variable domain in full, completed from reference TRBV11-2 and TRBJ1-1, reads EAGVAQSPRYKIIEKRQSVAFWCNPISGHATLYWYQQILGQGPKLLIQFQNNGVVDDSQLPKDRFSAERLKGVDSTLKIQPAKLEDSAVYLCASSLGQGFRTEAFFGQGTRLTVV.

The chain is built from TRBV2 and TRBJ1-3; D call uncertain. Per germline, CDR1 SNHLY and CDR2 FYNNEI. This CDR3 contains 13 residues. Between the trimmed V and J ends, which lost 0 bases and 8 bases, there was a span of 8 bases. DNA for the CDR3: TGTGCCAGCAGTGAAGCGCGGGAGGACACCATATATTTT. This translates into CASSEAREDTIYF.